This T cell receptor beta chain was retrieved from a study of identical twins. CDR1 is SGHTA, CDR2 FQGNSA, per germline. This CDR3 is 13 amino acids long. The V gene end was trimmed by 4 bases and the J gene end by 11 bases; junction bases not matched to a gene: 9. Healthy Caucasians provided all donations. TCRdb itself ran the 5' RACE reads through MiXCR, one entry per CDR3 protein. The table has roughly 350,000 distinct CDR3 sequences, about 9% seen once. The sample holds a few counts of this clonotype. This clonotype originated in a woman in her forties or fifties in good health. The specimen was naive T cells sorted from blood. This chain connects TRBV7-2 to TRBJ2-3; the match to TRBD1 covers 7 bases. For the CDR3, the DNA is TGTGCCAGCAGCTCTCGAGGGGGCCAGGGGCAGTATTTT. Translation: CASSSRGGQGQYF.